The 24 T cell receptor beta chains given below trace back to one sample, sequenced in a study of cytomegalovirus exposure and HLA in healthy donors. PCR involved 60 Vbeta and 13 Jbeta primers. TCRdb's copy holds only in-frame clones and misses some; the assay was immunoSEQ multiplex PCR. The table lists 120,000 to 150,000 clones, over 60% of them singletons. Sequencing was performed on PBMCs. The receptors were sampled from a male donor in good health and CMV-seropositive.

This clone was seen just once. The V call is TRBV18, the J call TRBJ1-1, with D possibly being TRBD1 (5 bases). Germline CDR1 and CDR2: KGHSH and LQKENI. The CDR3 runs to 17 residues. V dropped 8 bases and J dropped 4 bases, with 26 bases sitting between them. The CDR3 nucleotides read TGTGCCAGCACTGCAATCTCGATGGGGGGTGAGGGCACTGAAGCTTTCTTT. Translated: CASTAISMGGEGTEAFF.

The CDR3 DNA reads as TGTGCCAGCAGCTTAGTCATGGGTGCGGTTGAAGCTTTCTTT. Protein: CASSLVMGAVEAFF. V usage is TRBV7-9 and J usage is TRBJ1-1; D is ambiguous. Germline CDR1 and CDR2: SEHNR and FQNEAQ (reference sequence). V lost 1 base, J lost 7 bases, and 13 bases lay in between. The length of the CDR3 is 14 residues.

This chain uses TRBV15 with TRBJ2-1; 13 bases align to TRBD2. This CDR3 region has 16 residues. From germline, CDR1 is LNHNV and CDR2 YYDKDF (reference sequence). J was trimmed by 7 bases and V by 4 bases; bases with no gene match: 7. CDR3 DNA: TGTGCCACCAGCACCCTGACTAGCGGGGGGTGGAATGAGCAGTTCTTC. Amino acid sequence: CATSTLTSGGWNEQFF.

This chain links TRBV9 with TRBJ1-2; tentatively, D is TRBD1 (6 bases). V lost 3 bases and J lost 2, with 14 bases in between. This CDR3 has 15 residues. CDR1 is SGDLS and CDR2 is YYNGEE in the germline V gene. The CDR3 DNA sequence: TGTGCCAGCAGCGCAAGAAAAGGACAGAACTATGGCTACACCTTC. It codes for CASSARKGQNYGYTF.

This clone was observed a handful of times. The genes are TRBV7-8 and TRBJ1-6; the D gene is possibly TRBD1 (5 bases). V shed 6 bases and J shed 0 bases, with 9 bases lying between them. Germline lookup yields CDR1 SGHVS and CDR2 FQNEAQ. The CDR3 is 15 amino acids. The DNA of the CDR3 is TGTGCCAGCAGGCGGGGCGGCTCCTATAATTCACCCCTCCACTTT. This translates into CASRRGGSYNSPLHF.

Concerning this clone itself: Other DNA sequences in this sample translate to the same CDR3. The gene calls are TRBV20-1 and TRBJ2-7, with D perhaps TRBD2 (5 bases). The CDR3 is 11 amino acids. Trimming removed 6 bases from V and 3 bases from J, with 9 bases in between. Per germline, CDR1 DFQATT and CDR2 SNEGSKA (reference sequence). The DNA of the CDR3 is TGCAGTGCAGTCCGGGACTACGAGCAGTACTTC. This gives the protein CSAVRDYEQYF.

The chain is built from TRBV28 and TRBJ1-5; no clear D. Per germline, CDR1 MDHEN and CDR2 SYDVKM. The length of the CDR3 is 12 residues. Trimming stripped 6 bases from V and 3 bases from J, with 6 bases between. CDR3 amino acids: CASSFFNQPQHF. CDR3 nucleotide sequence: TGTGCCAGCAGCTTCTTCAATCAGCCCCAGCATTTT.

The chain recombines TRBV7-2 with TRBJ2-2; TRBD1 matches 7 bases. The CDR3 length is 14 residues. Trimming at V came to 5 bases and at J to 4 bases, leaving 4 bases not matched to a gene. In germline, CDR1 is SGHTA, CDR2 FQGNSA. For the CDR3, the DNA is TGTGCCAGCAGCCGGGACAGCTTCACCGGGGAGCTGTTTTTT. Translated, it gives CASSRDSFTGELFF.

V is TRBV19 and J is TRBJ2-2, with TRBD1 as a possible D gene (7 bases). Germline V CDR1 and CDR2: LNHDA, SQIVND (reference sequence). V shed 10 bases and J shed 1 base, with 13 bases lying between them. This CDR3 contains 14 residues. The CDR3 coding sequence is TGTGCCATTCGACAGGGAGGGAACACCGGGGAGCTGTTTTTT. Translating it yields CAIRQGGNTGELFF.

This chain joins TRBV5-4 and TRBJ2-1, with TRBD2 matching over 8 bases. The V gene's germline CDR1 is SGHNT and CDR2 YYREEE (reference sequence). After removal of 0 bases from V and 6 bases from J, the junction contained 5 bases not matched to a gene. There are 15 residues in the CDR3. CDR3: CASSLAGLGPNEQFF. The CDR3 DNA reads as TGTGCCAGCAGCTTGGCGGGACTAGGGCCCAATGAGCAGTTCTTC.

This clone was counted only a few times. The CDR3 loop reads CASSPSGEPSYEQYF. The CDR3 nucleotides are TGTGCCAGCAGCCCATCGGGGGAACCCTCCTACGAGCAGTACTTC. The chain joins TRBV9 to TRBJ2-7; the D gene is possibly TRBD2 (6 bases). V was pared by 4 bases and J by 0 bases, with 14 bases between. This CDR3 has 15 residues. CDR1 is SGDLS, CDR2 YYNGEE, per germline.

The chain carries TRBV5-1 and TRBJ1-6; maybe TRBD1 (5 bases). With 0 bases removed from V and 7 bases from J, the gap between germline ends came to 5 bases. The germline CDR1 and CDR2 sequences are SGHRS and YFSETQ. The CDR3 covers 13 residues. CDR3 bases: TGCGCCAGCAGCTTGGGGACAAATTCACCCCTCCACTTT. Its protein product is CASSLGTNSPLHF.

The genes are TRBV29-1 and TRBJ2-5; the D gene is possibly TRBD1 (6 bases). Trimming left V 7 bases short and J 5 bases short, with 17 bases between. The V gene's germline CDR1 is SQVTM and CDR2 ANQGSEA. The CDR3 has 13 amino acids. Written as DNA, the CDR3 is TGCAGCGCTGACAGATCAAGGGGGGAGACCCAGTACTTC. It yields the protein CSADRSRGETQYF.

This sequence joins TRBV28 and TRBJ1-2; D is unresolved. Trimming cost V 3 bases and J 5 bases, with 10 bases left between them. The CDR3 is 13 residues long. Looked up from germline, CDR1 is MDHEN and CDR2 is SYDVKM. CDR3 amino acids: CASSFMSEYGYTF. The CDR3 DNA follows: TGTGCCAGCAGTTTTATGTCAGAATATGGCTACACCTTC.

The V and J genes are TRBV6-1 and TRBJ1-3; no reliable D call. This CDR3 has 14 amino acids. With 3 bases removed from V and 0 bases from J, the gap between germline ends came to 6 bases. Germline-derived CDR1 and CDR2 are MNHNS and SASEGT. The CDR3 region has the DNA TGTGCCAGCAGTGATTCCCTCTCTGGAAACACCATATATTTT. This translates into CASSDSLSGNTIYF.

This chain joins TRBV11-2 and TRBJ2-3; D is uncertain. Trimming pared 5 bases from V and 1 base from J, leaving 7 bases between. This CDR3 has 13 amino acids. CDR1 is SGHAT, CDR2 FQNNGV, per germline. The CDR3 DNA reads as TGTGCCAGCAGCCCTTCGGGCACAGATACGCAGTATTTT. This codes for CASSPSGTDTQYF.

The chain has TRBV2 and TRBJ1-5; TRBD1 is a possible D gene (5 bases). Germline CDR1 SNHLY, CDR2 FYNNEI. Trimming cost V 0 bases and J 6 bases, with 18 bases left between them. This CDR3 is 17 amino acids long. The CDR3 DNA sequence: TGTGCCAGCAGTGAAGCGCTGAACTCAGGGATCGGTCAGCCCCAGCATTTT. Protein sequence: CASSEALNSGIGQPQHF.

The chain joins TRBV27 to TRBJ2-5, with 10 bases aligning to TRBD2. The J call may be mistaken, given a closer DNA end match to TRBJ2-7. The CDR3 sequence is 16 residues long. CDR1 and CDR2 (germline): MNHEY, SMNVEV (reference sequence). Here the CDR3 reads CASSSFQREGDYEQYF. The CDR3 bases are TGTGCCAGCAGTTCCTTCCAGCGGGAGGGTGACTACGAGCAGTACTTC.

As regards this clone: Sequence at one end of the junction differs from germline and may be a read error. The rearrangement uses TRBV16 and TRBJ1-1, with D perhaps TRBD1 (6 bases). This CDR3 spans 15 amino acids. Germline V lookup: CDR1 KGHSY, CDR2 FQNENV. For the CDR3, the DNA is TGTGCCAGCGGCCAATCGTACCAGGGGCAGGCTGAAGCTTTCTTT. This encodes CASGQSYQGQAEAFF.

The chain is built from TRBV2 and TRBJ1-5, with 7 bases aligning to TRBD1. Germline CDR1 SNHLY, CDR2 FYNNEI. With 8 bases clipped from V and 2 bases from J, the junction kept 12 bases outside the gene matches. The CDR3 has 16 amino acids. CDR3 residues: CASGSRQGAGNQPQHF. The CDR3 DNA reads TGTGCCAGCGGTTCTAGACAGGGAGCGGGCAATCAGCCCCAGCATTTT.

The J gene is TRBJ1-4, the V gene TRBV6-5; D not resolved. The V end was cut by 2 bases, the J end by 4 bases, with 14 bases between. Germline values: CDR1 MNHEY, CDR2 SVGAGI. The CDR3 is 16 amino acids. The CDR3 region has the DNA TGTGCCAGCAGTTACACCCAGTGGAGGCTTAATGAAAAACTGTTTTTT. This translates into CASSYTQWRLNEKLFF.

This chain uses TRBV12-5 with TRBJ2-7, with TRBD1 identical over 8 bases. The V segment lost 0 bases and the J segment 1 base; nucleotides outside the gene matches: 8. The CDR3 length is 17 residues. Germline CDR1 reads LGHNT; CDR2 reads FRNRAP. The CDR3 loop reads CASGLVRTGGLSYEQYF. The DNA of the CDR3 is TGTGCTAGTGGTTTGGTACGAACAGGGGGTCTGTCCTACGAGCAGTACTTC.

The J gene is TRBJ2-7, the V gene TRBV6-6; D remains ambiguous. CDR1 MNHNY and CDR2 SVGAGI come from the germline V gene (reference sequence). With 3 bases removed from V and 1 base from J, the gap between germline ends came to 7 bases. This CDR3 is built from 13 residues. The CDR3 region is CASSYYSSYEQYF. CDR3 DNA sequence: TGTGCCAGCAGTTATTACAGTTCCTACGAGCAGTACTTC.

This clone has only a few counts. This chain uses TRBV5-8 with TRBJ1-5; 8 bases line up with TRBD1. The CDR3 has 14 residues. V lost 4 bases to trimming and J lost 1 base; unmatched junction nucleotides: 1. The germline gives CDR1 SGHTS, CDR2 YDEGEE. This CDR3 is CASSPGGSNQPQHF. The CDR3 coding sequence is TGTGCCAGCAGCCCAGGGGGCAGCAATCAGCCCCAGCATTTT.